Listed here are 32 T cell receptor beta chains from one sample, sequenced in a study of cytomegalovirus exposure and HLA in healthy donors. Generated by immunoSEQ multiplex PCR, the TCRdb table keeps only in-frame clones and is missing some. The table lists 150,000 to 200,000 clones, 84% of them singletons. Sequenced: PBMCs. All receptors come from a young man in good health and CMV-seropositive.

The V gene is TRBV28, the J gene TRBJ1-1; the D gene is possibly TRBD1 (5 bases). In germline, CDR1 is MDHEN, CDR2 SYDVKM. The CDR3 is 16 amino acids. Trimming took 7 bases from V and 5 from J, leaving 23 bases between them. The CDR3 region has the DNA TGTGCCAGCATTACCGGGGGAGGGGCCGCGAGGACTGAAGCTTTCTTT. Encoded protein: CASITGGGAARTEAFF.

This chain links TRBV5-1 with TRBJ2-2, with D possibly TRBD1 on 6 matching bases. Germline CDR1 SGHRS, CDR2 YFSETQ. Trimming took 0 bases from V and 4 from J, leaving 10 bases between them. The CDR3 totals 15 residues. CDR3 sequence (DNA): TGCGCCAGCAGCTTGGCGGCAGGGGTCACCGGGGAGCTGTTTTTT. Protein: CASSLAAGVTGELFF.

The chain links TRBV6-6 to TRBJ1-1; D is ambiguous. CDR1 and CDR2 from the germline V gene are MNHNY and SVGAGI (reference sequence). CDR3 length: 14 residues. V was cut by 4 bases and J by 4 bases, with 13 bases left in between. CDR3 sequence (DNA): TGTGCCAGCAGTTCTTCCCCGTTCGGCACTGAAGCTTTCTTT. Its protein product is CASSSSPFGTEAFF.

The CDR3 DNA reads TGTGCCTGGAAACAACCCGGGGGTAAGAATGAAAAACTGTTTTTT. Translated: CAWKQPGGKNEKLFF. This chain links TRBV30 with TRBJ1-4; D may be TRBD1 (5 bases). The CDR3 consists of 15 residues. Trimming took off 4 bases at V and 5 bases at J, with 17 bases between the two ends. Germline CDR1 GTSNPN, CDR2 SVGIG (reference sequence).

The V and J genes are TRBV29-1 and TRBJ1-1; possible D gene TRBD1, 5 bases. V gave up 2 bases and J gave up 4 bases, with 14 bases separating them. The CDR3 loop spans 14 amino acids. Germline CDR1 and CDR2: SQVTM and ANQGSEA. The CDR3 DNA is TGCAGCGTTGAAAAGCAGCAGGGTGTCACTGAAGCTTTCTTT. It specifies CSVEKQQGVTEAFF.

The chain joins TRBV13 to TRBJ2-5; TRBD2 aligns across 8 bases. The CDR3 covers 14 residues. CDR1 and CDR2 (germline): PRHDT, FYEKMQ (reference sequence). V shed 3 bases and J 1 base; nucleotides not matched to a gene: 1. Written as DNA, the CDR3 is TGTGCCAGCAGCTTTGCGGGGGGCCAAGAGACCCAGTACTTC. Encoded protein: CASSFAGGQETQYF.

The chain employs TRBV10-3 and TRBJ1-5; 8 bases align to TRBD1. With 2 bases clipped from V and 3 bases from J, the junction kept 3 bases outside the gene matches. Per germline, CDR1 ENHRY and CDR2 SYGVKD. The CDR3 length is 15 residues. CDR3 region: CAISEGQGDNQPQHF. The CDR3 bases are TGTGCCATCAGTGAGGGACAGGGCGACAATCAGCCCCAGCATTTT.

The chain carries TRBV15 and TRBJ2-4, with TRBD2 matching over 7 bases. Unmatched junction bases numbered 14, after V lost 9 bases and J lost 6 bases. This CDR3 is 15 amino acids long. The germline V gene encodes CDR1 LNHNV and CDR2 YYDKDF (reference sequence). In DNA form, the CDR3 reads TGTGCCACAAGCGGGGAGGGAGGGGTCGGAAACATTCAGTACTTC. It translates to CATSGEGGVGNIQYF.

This chain uses TRBV28 with TRBJ2-5; 7 bases line up with TRBD2. This CDR3 is 13 amino acids long. Germline V lookup: CDR1 MDHEN, CDR2 SYDVKM. V trimming: 4 bases; J trimming: 3 bases; junction bases outside the gene matches: 2. The chain's CDR3 is CASSYTSEETQYF. The CDR3 DNA is TGTGCCAGCAGTTACACTAGCGAAGAGACCCAGTACTTC.

V usage is TRBV5-4 and J usage is TRBJ2-1; 7 positions agree with TRBD2. V was pared by 4 bases and J by 7 bases, with 5 bases of the junction left unmatched. CDR3 length equals 13 residues. The germline gives CDR1 SGHNT, CDR2 YYREEE (reference sequence). In nucleotides, the CDR3 is TGTGCCAGCAGCGCGGGACTAATGAATGAGCAGTTCTTC. Translation: CASSAGLMNEQFF.

This clone is a singleton in its sample. V is TRBV9 and J is TRBJ1-4; TRBD1 is a possible D gene (6 bases). This CDR3 spans 14 amino acids. Trimming took 3 bases from V and 1 from J, leaving 7 bases between them. The V gene's germline CDR1 is SGDLS and CDR2 YYNGEE. The CDR3 reads CASSGRGTNEKLFF. The DNA for the CDR3 is TGTGCCAGCAGCGGCAGGGGAACTAATGAAAAACTGTTTTTT.

The rearrangement uses TRBV19 and TRBJ1-5; D gene ambiguous. CDR1 is LNHDA and CDR2 is SQIVND in the germline V gene (reference sequence). This CDR3 spans 13 amino acids. Trimming took off 3 bases at V and 6 bases at J, with 9 bases between the two ends. CDR3 coding DNA: TGTGCCAGTAGTATGGAGAGTTTTCAGCCCCAGCATTTT. Its protein product is CASSMESFQPQHF.

This chain uses TRBV6-5 with TRBJ1-5, with 8 bases lining up with TRBD1. Trimming removed 6 bases from V and 3 bases from J; junction bases left unmatched: 7. From germline, CDR1 is MNHEY and CDR2 SVGAGI. This CDR3 spans 15 amino acids. CDR3 in DNA: TGTGCCAGCAGACCCGGGACAGGACTCAATCAGCCCCAGCATTTT. This encodes CASRPGTGLNQPQHF.

This clone has at least ten counts. V usage is TRBV4-2 and J usage is TRBJ2-3; 14 bases are shared with TRBD2. In germline, CDR1 is LGHNA, CDR2 YNFKEQ. CDR3 size: 17 residues. Trimming cost V 4 bases and J 2 bases; bases outside gene matches: 5. The CDR3 bases are TGTGCCAGCAGCCCTAAGGGACTAGCGGGAGACACAGATACGCAGTATTTT. Its protein product is CASSPKGLAGDTDTQYF.

This clone has more than one count but fewer than ten. The chain carries TRBV4-2 and TRBJ2-7, with no clear D. Germline V gene sequence: CDR1 LGHNA, CDR2 YNFKEQ. V lost 0 bases and J 2 bases, leaving 14 bases between the germline ends. The length of the CDR3 is 16 residues. This chain's CDR3 is CASSQDVSLPTYEQYF. DNA for the CDR3: TGTGCCAGCAGCCAAGATGTATCGCTACCTACCTACGAGCAGTACTTC.

The chain carries TRBV7-2 and TRBJ2-7; 8 bases map to TRBD2. The CDR3 runs to 14 residues. V lost 3 bases, J lost 4 bases, and 5 bases stayed unmatched. Germline V CDR1 and CDR2: SGHTA, FQGNSA. The CDR3 DNA sequence: TGTGCCAGCAGCTTTAGCGGGAACCAATACGAGCAGTACTTC. Translating gives CASSFSGNQYEQYF.

The genes are TRBV28 and TRBJ2-7; a possible D gene is TRBD1 (7 bases). CDR3 size: 14 residues. CDR1 is MDHEN, CDR2 SYDVKM, per germline. With 5 bases removed from V and 4 bases from J, the gap between germline ends came to 15 bases. This CDR3 reads CASSNRGGGYEQYF. The CDR3 DNA is TGTGCCAGCAGTAACAGGGGAGGAGGGTACGAGCAGTACTTC. Looking up the rest from reference TRBV28 and TRBJ2-7 gives the full variable domain: DVKVTQSSRYLVKRTGEKVFLECVQDMDHENMFWYRQDPGLGLRLIYFSYDVKMKEKGDIPEGYSVSREKKERFSLILESASTNQTSMYLCASSNRGGGYEQYFGPGTRLTVT.

The chain is built from TRBV27 and TRBJ2-7, with 8 positions matching TRBD2. Germline-derived CDR1 and CDR2 are MNHEY and SMNVEV (reference sequence). The V gene end was trimmed by 7 bases and the J gene end by 0 bases; junction bases not matched to a gene: 5. The CDR3 totals 14 residues. The CDR3 nucleotides read TGTGCCAGCATAGGACGGGGGGGCTCCTACGAGCAGTACTTC. Translation: CASIGRGGSYEQYF.

Here the CDR3 reads CASSMSSGSNLGNEQFF. The CDR3 DNA is TGTGCCAGTAGTATGTCTAGCGGGAGCAATTTAGGTAATGAGCAGTTCTTC. The chain uses TRBV19 and TRBJ2-1; 10 bases line up with TRBD2. After removal of 3 bases from V and 7 bases from J, the junction contained 12 bases not matched to a gene. Germline CDR1 LNHDA, CDR2 SQIVND (reference sequence). CDR3 length: 17 residues.

The V and J genes are TRBV28 and TRBJ1-1, with D tentatively TRBD1 (5 bases). In germline, CDR1 is MDHEN, CDR2 SYDVKM. The CDR3 length is 14 residues. Trimming took 5 bases from V and 4 from J, leaving 14 bases between them. CDR3 sequence reads: CASSHGLQATEAFF. As DNA, the CDR3 is TGTGCCAGCAGTCATGGGTTACAGGCCACTGAAGCTTTCTTT.

This clone came up once. The V call is TRBV10-3, the J call TRBJ2-1, with D possibly TRBD1 on 6 matching bases. The CDR3 sequence is 13 residues long. The germline V gene has CDR1 ENHRY and CDR2 SYGVKD. Between the trimmed V and J ends, which lost 0 bases and 6 bases, there was a span of 6 bases. The DNA of the CDR3 is TGTGCCATCAGTGAGTCGACAGGCAATGAGCAGTTCTTC. Translation: CAISESTGNEQFF.

This clone was recorded only once. This chain uses TRBV19 with TRBJ1-3; no clear D. V lost 5 bases, J lost 0 bases, and 11 bases lay in between. Germline V gene lookup returns CDR1 LNHDA and CDR2 SQIVND (reference sequence). The CDR3 runs to 15 residues. The DNA for the CDR3 is TGTGCCAGTAGTCCCCTGCTGAGCTCTGGAAACACCATATATTTT. Protein: CASSPLLSSGNTIYF.

This clone was seen a single time. This sequence joins TRBV19 and TRBJ2-3; TRBD1 is a possible D gene (6 bases). Germline CDR1 and CDR2: LNHDA and SQIVND (reference sequence). Between the trimmed V and J ends, which lost 4 bases and 10 bases, there was a span of 15 bases. The CDR3 has 13 residues. The CDR3 here is CASSTQGKGAQYF. CDR3 nucleotide sequence: TGTGCCAGTAGTACCCAGGGAAAGGGGGCGCAGTATTTT.

In its sample, this clone was seen once. The rearrangement joins TRBV5-6 to TRBJ2-1; the D gene is possibly TRBD1 (8 bases). V shed 0 bases and J shed 5 bases, with 12 bases lying between them. Per germline, CDR1 SGHDT and CDR2 YYEEEE. The CDR3 sequence is 15 residues long. The CDR3 reads CASSLVQGGNNEQFF. The CDR3 nucleotides read TGTGCCAGCAGCTTGGTACAGGGGGGGAACAATGAGCAGTTCTTC.

V and J are TRBV5-1 and TRBJ2-1, with D perhaps TRBD2 (5 bases). Germline V gives CDR1 SGHRS, CDR2 YFSETQ. V lost 1 base to trimming and J lost 5 bases, with 13 bases between them. CDR3 length: 15 residues. CDR3 sequence reads: CASSLSGWGNNEQFF. CDR3 sequence (DNA): TGCGCCAGCAGCTTGTCGGGGTGGGGTAACAATGAGCAGTTCTTC.

In this sample, this clone turned up a few times. The chain combines TRBV19 with TRBJ2-7; 12 nucleotides match TRBD2. In germline, CDR1 is LNHDA, CDR2 SQIVND (reference sequence). The CDR3 consists of 14 residues. V gave up 5 bases and J gave up 7 bases; unmatched junction bases: 6. DNA for the CDR3: TGTGCCAGTAGTGGGCTAGCGGGAGGGGGGGAGCAGTACTTC. Its protein is CASSGLAGGGEQYF.

CDR3 sequence: CASTRDSDTNEQFF. As DNA, the CDR3 is TGTGCCAGCACCCGGGACAGTGATACCAATGAGCAGTTCTTC. This sequence joins TRBV9 and TRBJ2-1; 7 bases line up with TRBD1. The ends lost 6 bases at V and 6 bases at J; junction bases unmatched: 9. The CDR3 is made up of 14 amino acids. Germline V lookup: CDR1 SGDLS, CDR2 YYNGEE.

The rearrangement uses TRBV15 and TRBJ1-1; a weak D match, TRBD1 (5 bases). V was trimmed by 1 base and J by 5 bases, leaving 11 bases between them. Germline V gene sequence: CDR1 LNHNV, CDR2 YYDKDF (reference sequence). The CDR3 is 14 residues long. The CDR3 DNA reads TGTGCCACCAGCAGAGCTGGGGCCCTGACTGAAGCTTTCTTT. Its translation: CATSRAGALTEAFF.

CDR3 DNA sequence: TGTGCCAGCAGCCTGTCTTCGGGTCAGCCCCAGCATTTT. This encodes CASSLSSGQPQHF. This chain links TRBV7-3 with TRBJ1-5; no clear D. CDR1 and CDR2 from the germline V gene are SGHTA and FQGTGA. The CDR3 runs to 13 residues. V was shortened by 5 bases and J by 6 bases, with 11 bases between the two germline ends.

The chain recombines TRBV5-1 with TRBJ2-5; D not resolved. CDR1 SGHRS and CDR2 YFSETQ come from the germline V gene. The CDR3 loop spans 14 amino acids. Trimming pared 0 bases from V and 2 bases from J, leaving 8 bases between. CDR3: CASSLEQIQETQYF. CDR3 nucleotide sequence: TGCGCCAGCAGCTTGGAACAGATTCAAGAGACCCAGTACTTC. The whole variable domain, filled in from reference TRBV5-1 and TRBJ2-5, reads KAGVTQTPRYLIKTRGQQVTLSCSPISGHRSVSWYQQTPGQGLQFLFEYFSETQRNKGNFPGRFSGRQFSNSRSEMNVSTLELGDSALYLCASSLEQIQETQYFGPGTRLLVL.

This chain joins TRBV27 and TRBJ1-4; D is perhaps TRBD1 (5 bases). This CDR3 comprises 13 residues. The germline gives CDR1 MNHEY, CDR2 SMNVEV (reference sequence). Trimming left V 6 bases short and J 4 bases short, with 9 bases between. The CDR3: CASRARGNEKLFF. In DNA, the CDR3 is TGTGCCAGCAGGGCTAGGGGTAATGAAAAACTGTTTTTT.

This rearrangement joins TRBV19 to TRBJ2-6; TRBD1 is a possible D gene (6 bases). Per the germline V gene, CDR1 is LNHDA and CDR2 is SQIVND (reference sequence). Trimming removed 3 bases at V and 2 bases at J, with 8 bases between. The CDR3 contains 15 residues. The DNA for the CDR3 is TGTGCCAGTAGTATTGGGGGCACTGGGGCCAACGTCCTGACTTTC. Protein product: CASSIGGTGANVLTF.